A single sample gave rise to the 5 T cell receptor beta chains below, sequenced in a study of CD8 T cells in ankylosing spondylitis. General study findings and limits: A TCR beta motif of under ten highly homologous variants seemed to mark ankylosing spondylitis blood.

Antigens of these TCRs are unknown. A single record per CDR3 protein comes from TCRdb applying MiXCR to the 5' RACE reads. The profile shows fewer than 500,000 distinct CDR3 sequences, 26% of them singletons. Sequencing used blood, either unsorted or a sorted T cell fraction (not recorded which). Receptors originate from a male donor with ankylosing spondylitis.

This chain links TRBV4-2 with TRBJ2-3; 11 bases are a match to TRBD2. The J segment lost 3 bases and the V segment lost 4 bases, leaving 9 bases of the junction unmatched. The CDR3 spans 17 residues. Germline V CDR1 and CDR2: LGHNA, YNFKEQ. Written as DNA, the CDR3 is TGTGCCAGCAGCCTTCTTTCGGCTAGCGGGAGGACAGATACGCAGTATTTT. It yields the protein CASSLLSASGRTDTQYF.

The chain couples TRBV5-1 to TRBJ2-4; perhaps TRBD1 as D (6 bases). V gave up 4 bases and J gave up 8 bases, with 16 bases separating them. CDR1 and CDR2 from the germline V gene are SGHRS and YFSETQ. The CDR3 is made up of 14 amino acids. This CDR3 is CASSRTAEGDIQYF. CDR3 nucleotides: TGCGCCAGCAGCCGGACAGCCGAGGGGGACATTCAGTACTTC.

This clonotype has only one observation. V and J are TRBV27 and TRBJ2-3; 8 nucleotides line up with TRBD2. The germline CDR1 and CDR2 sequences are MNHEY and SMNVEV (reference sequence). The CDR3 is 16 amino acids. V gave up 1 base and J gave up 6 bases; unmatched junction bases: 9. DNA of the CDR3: TGTGCCAGCAGTTTATATAGGAGCGGGGGAGGGGATACGCAGTATTTT. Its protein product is CASSLYRSGGGDTQYF.

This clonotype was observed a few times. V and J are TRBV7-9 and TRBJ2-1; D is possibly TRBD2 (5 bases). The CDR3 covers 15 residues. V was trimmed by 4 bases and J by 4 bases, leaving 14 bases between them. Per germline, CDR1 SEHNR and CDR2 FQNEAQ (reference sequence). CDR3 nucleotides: TGTGCCAGCAGCTCCGACGGTGGGAGATACAATGAGCAGTTCTTC. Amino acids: CASSSDGGRYNEQFF.

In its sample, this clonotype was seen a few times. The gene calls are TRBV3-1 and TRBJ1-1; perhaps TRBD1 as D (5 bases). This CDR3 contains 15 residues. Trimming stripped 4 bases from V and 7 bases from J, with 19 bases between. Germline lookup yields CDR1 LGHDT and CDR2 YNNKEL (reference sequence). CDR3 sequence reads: CASSRQAAGQGEAFF. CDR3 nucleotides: TGTGCCAGCAGCCGGCAGGCGGCAGGGCAGGGTGAAGCTTTCTTT.